Listed here are 22 T cell receptor beta chains from one sample, sequenced in a study of T cell responses to AZD1222 COVID-19 vaccine. The protocol was immunoSEQ multiplex PCR, while the TCRdb copy is restricted to in-frame clones and leaves out a portion. The table includes 150,000 to 200,000 clones, 90% to 95% detected once. The material sequenced was peripheral blood, taken 28 days after the second AZD1222 dose. These receptors came from an adult who received the AZD1222 COVID-19 vaccine.

In this sample, this clone turned up a few times. The V gene is TRBV7-9, the J gene TRBJ1-4; 9 positions match TRBD1. From germline, CDR1 is SEHNR and CDR2 FQNEAQ (reference sequence). V lost 8 bases and J lost 7; bases outside the gene matches: 8. This CDR3 is built from 14 residues. As DNA, the CDR3 is TGTGCCAGCGGGAACAGGGGGCCTGGTGAAAAACTGTTTTTT. As protein: CASGNRGPGEKLFF. Supplemented by reference TRBV7-9 and TRBJ1-4, the full variable domain reads DTGVSQNPRHKITKRGQNVTFRCDPISEHNRLYWYRQTLGQGPEFLTYFQNEAQLEKSRLLSDRFSAERPKGSFSTLEIQRTEQGDSAMYLCASGNRGPGEKLFFGSGTQLSVL.

The J gene is TRBJ1-1, the V gene TRBV7-6; TRBD1 agrees at 8 bases. V lost 5 bases to trimming and J lost 0 bases; unmatched junction nucleotides: 5. Germline loops: CDR1 SGHVS, CDR2 FNYEAQ. The CDR3 has 15 residues. CDR3 loop: CASSPRTGMNTEAFF. In nucleotides, the CDR3 is TGTGCCAGCAGCCCTCGGACAGGGATGAACACTGAAGCTTTCTTT.

The chain joins TRBV4-3 to TRBJ2-4, with TRBD1 matching 7 bases. From germline, CDR1 is LGHNA and CDR2 YSLEER. The CDR3 has 17 residues. The J segment lost 5 bases and the V segment lost 0 bases, leaving 10 bases of the junction unmatched. The CDR3: CASSQDSGTVSENIQYF. The CDR3 coding sequence is TGCGCCAGCAGCCAAGATAGTGGGACAGTGTCCGAAAACATTCAGTACTTC.

The rearrangement uses TRBV2 and TRBJ2-1, with 7 bases lining up with TRBD2. Per germline, CDR1 SNHLY and CDR2 FYNNEI. V shed 5 bases, J shed 5 bases, and the junction held 0 bases outside the gene matches. The length of the CDR3 is 12 residues. CDR3 sequence (DNA): TGTGCCAGCAGTACTAGCGACAATGAGCAGTTCTTC. Protein: CASSTSDNEQFF.

The chain carries TRBV28 and TRBJ1-1, with D hard to call. Trimming stripped 6 bases from V and 4 bases from J, with 18 bases between. The V gene's germline CDR1 is MDHEN and CDR2 SYDVKM. The CDR3 spans 15 residues. The CDR3 reads CASSQSWTEFTEAFF. The DNA of the CDR3 is TGTGCCAGCAGCCAATCTTGGACGGAATTCACTGAAGCTTTCTTT.

The chain uses TRBV28 and TRBJ2-7; TRBD1 matches 9 bases. CDR3 length: 14 amino acids. Trimming took 3 bases from V and 5 from J; bases not matched to a gene: 5. The germline V gene encodes CDR1 MDHEN and CDR2 SYDVKM. In nucleotides, the CDR3 is TGTGCCAGCAGTTTGACAGGGGGAACCGACGAGCAGTACTTC. This sequence encodes CASSLTGGTDEQYF.

The rearrangement uses TRBV19 and TRBJ1-2; tentative D call: TRBD1 (5 bases). Trimming took 3 bases from V and 1 from J, leaving 12 bases between them. The CDR3 totals 15 residues. Germline V gene lookup returns CDR1 LNHDA and CDR2 SQIVND (reference sequence). The CDR3 sequence: CASSMPGRFNYGYTF. The CDR3 nucleotides are TGTGCCAGTAGTATGCCGGGACGCTTTAACTATGGCTACACCTTC.

This clone was picked up one time. The V call is TRBV19, the J call TRBJ1-3; D not certain. The CDR3 loop spans 14 amino acids. Deletions cut 6 bases from V and 0 bases from J, with 9 bases between. Germline V CDR1 and CDR2: LNHDA, SQIVND (reference sequence). Here the CDR3 reads CASSTQSSGNTIYF. CDR3 sequence (DNA): TGTGCCAGTAGCACTCAGAGCTCTGGAAACACCATATATTTT.

The J gene is TRBJ1-1, the V gene TRBV19; a possible D gene is TRBD1 (5 bases). From germline, CDR1 is LNHDA and CDR2 SQIVND (reference sequence). V lost 7 bases and J 9 bases, leaving 15 bases between the germline ends. This CDR3 is 12 amino acids long. CDR3: CASIEGAWKAFF. CDR3 in DNA: TGTGCCAGTATAGAAGGGGCTTGGAAAGCTTTCTTT.

The chain is built from TRBV7-8 and TRBJ1-5; TRBD1 is a possible D gene (5 bases). The CDR3 length is 14 residues. In germline, CDR1 is SGHVS, CDR2 FQNEAQ. V was clipped by 3 bases and J by 3 bases, with 9 bases between them. This CDR3 reads CASSFRGPNQPQHF. The CDR3, as DNA: TGTGCCAGCAGCTTCCGGGGCCCCAATCAGCCCCAGCATTTT.

The CDR3 loop reads CASSLQGELEKLFF. The CDR3 DNA reads as TGTGCCAGCAGCCTACAGGGGGAGTTGGAAAAACTGTTTTTT. The chain links TRBV6-2 or TRBV6-3 to TRBJ1-4; 8 bases match TRBD1. Losses at the gene ends were 6 bases for V and 8 bases for J; bases not matched to a gene: 8. CDR3 length equals 14 residues. Looked up from germline, CDR1 is MNHEY and CDR2 is SVGEGT.

This sequence joins TRBV7-9 and TRBJ2-2, with D possibly TRBD1 on 6 matching bases. Germline V CDR1 and CDR2: SEHNR, FQNEAQ (reference sequence). V was trimmed by 11 bases and J by 1 base, leaving 8 bases between them. This CDR3 is built from 12 residues. CDR3 sequence: CAVQGNTGELFF. The CDR3 DNA reads TGTGCCGTACAGGGGAACACCGGGGAGCTGTTTTTT.

This chain joins TRBV7-9 and TRBJ1-1; 9 bases line up with TRBD1. CDR3 size: 16 residues. The V segment lost 4 bases and the J segment 1 base; nucleotides outside the gene matches: 7. Germline values: CDR1 SEHNR, CDR2 FQNEAQ (reference sequence). The CDR3: CASSSRQGVSNTEAFF. The DNA of the CDR3 is TGTGCCAGCAGCTCCAGACAGGGGGTGTCGAACACTGAAGCTTTCTTT.

The chain combines TRBV13 with TRBJ2-7; the D gene is possibly TRBD1 (6 bases). Trimming stripped 3 bases from V and 3 bases from J, with 9 bases between. Looked up from germline, CDR1 is PRHDT and CDR2 is FYEKMQ (reference sequence). The CDR3 consists of 13 residues. The CDR3 DNA reads TGTGCCAGCAGCTTGGGGACACTCTACGAGCAGTACTTC. Protein sequence: CASSLGTLYEQYF.

The chain joins TRBV7-3 to TRBJ2-1, with 9 bases that match TRBD2. Germline V CDR1 and CDR2: SGHTA, FQGTGA. The V gene end was trimmed by 5 bases and the J gene end by 0 bases; junction bases not matched to a gene: 8. The CDR3 consists of 17 residues. CDR3 sequence: CASSRELSGSSYNEQFF. The CDR3 region has the DNA TGTGCCAGCAGCAGAGAACTTAGCGGGAGCTCCTACAATGAGCAGTTCTTC.

The genes are TRBV7-3 and TRBJ2-3; 9 bases map to TRBD1. V trimming: 6 bases; J trimming: 0 bases; junction bases outside the gene matches: 4. The CDR3 consists of 15 residues. Per the germline V gene, CDR1 is SGHTA and CDR2 is FQGTGA. The CDR3 sequence is CASRRGQGSTDTQYF. The DNA for the CDR3 is TGTGCCAGCAGACGAGGACAGGGGAGCACAGATACGCAGTATTTT.

The chain couples TRBV5-6 to TRBJ2-5; 11 bases match TRBD2. CDR1 and CDR2 from the germline V gene are SGHDT and YYEEEE. Unmatched junction bases numbered 11, after V lost 4 bases and J lost 3 bases. This CDR3 is built from 17 residues. CDR3 protein: CASSTRLAGNLKETQYF. As DNA, the CDR3 is TGTGCCAGCAGCACCAGACTAGCGGGAAATCTAAAAGAGACCCAGTACTTC.

This clone was counted only a few times. The rearrangement uses TRBV5-6 and TRBJ1-4, with D uncertain. Germline CDR1 and CDR2: SGHDT and YYEEEE. The germline V and J ends were trimmed by 6 bases and 8 bases, with 17 bases remaining between them. The CDR3 runs to 14 residues. This CDR3 reads CASKNREFREKLFF. Written as DNA, the CDR3 is TGTGCCAGCAAAAACCGGGAGTTCCGCGAAAAACTGTTTTTT.

The chain is built from TRBV5-4 and TRBJ2-6; 7 nucleotides align to TRBD2. The germline gives CDR1 SGHNT, CDR2 YYREEE (reference sequence). The CDR3 runs to 18 residues. J gave up 4 bases and V 4 bases, and 14 bases lay outside the gene matches. CDR3 protein: CASSGGSSGPLGANVLTF. The CDR3 DNA follows: TGTGCCAGCAGCGGGGGGTCTAGCGGACCACTCGGGGCCAACGTCCTGACTTTC.

This chain connects TRBV10-1 to TRBJ2-7, with 8 positions matching TRBD1. The V segment lost 3 bases and the J segment 2 bases; nucleotides outside the gene matches: 6. Germline CDR1 and CDR2: WNHNN and SYGVQD (reference sequence). CDR3 length: 15 residues. Written as DNA, the CDR3 is TGCGCCAGCAGTGACGGACAGGGTAGAACCTACGAGCAGTACTTC. This translates into CASSDGQGRTYEQYF.

In this sample, this clone turned up a few times. The V call is TRBV7-2, the J call TRBJ1-2; tentative D call: TRBD1 (5 bases). Trimming shortened V by 2 bases and J by 2 bases, and 9 bases separated the two germline ends. Per the germline V gene, CDR1 is SGHTA and CDR2 is FQGNSA. This CDR3 is 14 amino acids long. The CDR3 reads CASSLWGGNYGYTF. The CDR3 nucleotides read TGTGCCAGCAGCTTATGGGGGGGGAACTATGGCTACACCTTC. The complete variable domain, with remaining parts taken from reference TRBV7-2 and TRBJ1-2, reads GAGVSQSPSNKVTEKGKDVELRCDPISGHTALYWYRQSLGQGLEFLIYFQGNSAPDKSGLPSDRFSAERTGGSVSTLTIQRTQQEDSAVYLCASSLWGGNYGYTFGSGTRLTVV.

This clone has only one observation. The chain uses TRBV7-6 and TRBJ1-5; possibly TRBD1 for D (6 bases). V lost 1 base, J lost 0 bases, and 10 bases lay in between. The length of the CDR3 is 16 residues. Germline CDR1 reads SGHVS; CDR2 reads FNYEAQ. DNA for the CDR3: TGTGCCAGCAGCTTAGGGACAGTCGGTAGCAATCAGCCCCAGCATTTT. Amino acid sequence: CASSLGTVGSNQPQHF.